This TCR beta chain was profiled in a study of T cell responses to AZD1222 COVID-19 vaccine. The study, taken as a whole, reports: Only after the peak T cell response were repertoires sampled. After two AZD1222 doses, spike-specific TCR breadth and depth rose versus day 0.

Of note for this clone: The antigen remains unidentified.

Second-dose schedules of about 4 or about 12 weeks were combined. Germline V gene sequence: CDR1 LGHNA, CDR2 YSLEER. The CDR3 extends over 17 amino acids. V lost 1 base to trimming and J lost 0 bases, with 13 bases between them. TCRdb's copy holds only in-frame clones and misses some; the assay was immunoSEQ multiplex PCR. The table includes about 140,000 clones, just over 90% detected once. The chain is built from TRBV4-3 and TRBJ2-1, with D hard to call. This receptor was obtained from an adult who received the AZD1222 COVID-19 vaccine. Source: peripheral blood, taken 28 days after the second AZD1222 dose. In nucleotides, the CDR3 is TGCGCCAGCAGCCAAGGGCCACTTGGAAGCTCCTACAATGAGCAGTTCTTC. Its protein is CASSQGPLGSSYNEQFF.